The clone carrying this T cell receptor beta chain was recorded at least ten times. Its specificity is not known. The data were obtained in a study of molecular identifiers for immune sequencing clone quantification. Broader study findings: Underestimated sizes of highly expanded clones could result from identical TCR molecules that share a barcode.

V gave up 0 bases and J gave up 2 bases; unmatched junction bases: 5. CDR3 size: 15 residues. CDR1 is DFQATT, CDR2 SNEGSKA, per germline (reference sequence). TCRdb reprocessed the PCR reads via MiXCR and lists one record per CDR3 protein. The sample lists over 550,000 distinct CDR3 sequences; roughly 27% were seen once. The origin of this receptor is a human donor in good health. Some libraries in this study had Jurkat cell RNA spiked in. Specimen: naive CD8+ T cells from blood, with Jurkat cell RNA spiked in. The subset was: FACS-sorted CD8+CD4-CCR7+CD45RA+ naive T cells. This chain connects TRBV20-1 to TRBJ2-3; 7 bases agree with TRBD2. CDR3: CSARDLREITDTQYF. Here the CDR3 DNA reads TGCAGTGCTAGAGATTTGCGGGAGATCACAGATACGCAGTATTTT.